A selection of T cell receptor beta chains follows, all from one sample in a study of CD8 T cells in ankylosing spondylitis. TCRdb ran MiXCR on the 5' RACE reads and lists one entry per CDR3 protein. The sample includes about 270,000 distinct CDR3 sequences, more than 25% of them seen just once. The sequenced sample was blood, either unsorted or a sorted T cell fraction (not recorded which). These receptors all stem from a male donor with ankylosing spondylitis or in good health (not recorded which). The CDR3 runs from the conserved cysteine through the conserved F or W. D genes are given only for firm matches. Not all rows give a size; the values are once, few, many and, for expanded clones, a class.

NA,TRBV6-5,NA,TRBJ2-5,TGTGCCAGCAGTTCACAAGACGGGACCCTAGCGACCCAGTACTTC,CASSSQDGTLATQYF
NA,TRBV6-5,NA,TRBJ2-3,TGTGCCAGCAACGGGCCAGATACGCAGTATTTT,CASNGPDTQYF
NA,TRBV12-3/TRBV12-4,NA,TRBJ2-3,TGTGCCAGCAGTTTAGGAGGGCAGGCTGAAGGCGTGAATACGCAGTATTTT,CASSLGGQAEGVNTQYF
TRBD1,TRBV27,NA,TRBJ1-1,TGTGCCAGCAAACGACAGGGTTTCGTGGACGCTTTCTTT,CASKRQGFVDAFF
TRBD2,TRBV29-1,few,TRBJ2-3,TGCAGCGTTGAGCGGGGGGGAGTATGGACTAGCGGGGCCCGGGATACGCAGTATTTT,CSVERGGVWTSGARDTQYF
NA,TRBV20-1,few,TRBJ2-7,TGCAGTGCTAGCACAGGGTTATCCTACGAGCAGTACTTC,CSASTGLSYEQYF
NA,TRBV29-1,NA,TRBJ1-1,TGCAGCGTTGATGGGGGGCGTTATACTGAAGCTTTCTTT,CSVDGGRYTEAFF
NA,TRBV6-5,NA,TRBJ1-5,TGTGCCAGCAGTTACGCCAAAAAAAATCAGCCCCAGCATTTT,CASSYAKKNQPQHF
NA,TRBV5-1,NA,TRBJ2-3,TGCGCCAGCAGCTTGAGGGCCGGGGATACGCAGTATTTT,CASSLRAGDTQYF
TRBD1,TRBV7-8,NA,TRBJ2-7,TGTGCCAGCAGCTCGGGGGTTCGAGGACAGGGCAGTCGGGAGCAGTACTTC,CASSSGVRGQGSREQYF
NA,TRBV7-9,NA,TRBJ1-1,TGTGCCAGCAGCTTATGGGGCAGGGGGAACACTGAAGCTTTCTTT,CASSLWGRGNTEAFF
NA,TRBV15,NA,TRBJ2-1,TGTGCCACCAGCAGAGTACGATGGCAGAGCTCCTACAATGAGCAGTTCTTC,CATSRVRWQSSYNEQFF
TRBD1,TRBV27,NA,TRBJ1-2,TGTGCCAGCAGTTCGCGGCTTGGGACAGGGGATGGCTACACCTTC,CASSSRLGTGDGYTF
TRBD2,TRBV27,NA,TRBJ2-3,TGTGCCAGCAGTTCAGGGAGGGGAAGGGCAGATACGCAGTATTTT,CASSSGRGRADTQYF
NA,TRBV29-1,once,TRBJ2-7,TGCAGCGTTGAGTCCCAGGACAGTTACGAGCAGTACTTC,CSVESQDSYEQYF
TRBD1,TRBV7-3,few,TRBJ2-1,TGTGCCAGCAGCCCTCGGACAGGTCTTACCTACAATGAGCAGTTCTTC,CASSPRTGLTYNEQFF
NA,TRBV3-1,NA,TRBJ2-5,TGTGCCAGCAGCCAAGGAGGTGGAGGGGACCACCAAGAGACCCAGTACTTC,CASSQGGGGDHQETQYF
TRBD2,TRBV6-1,NA,TRBJ2-2,TGTGCCAGCAGGACTAGCGGTTACACCGGGGAGCTGTTTTTT,CASRTSGYTGELFF
NA,TRBV6-5,NA,TRBJ1-1,TGTGCCAGCAGACGGCCGGGCACTGAAGCTTTCTTT,CASRRPGTEAFF
NA,TRBV7-9,few,TRBJ1-6,TGTGCCAGCAGCGGCCTTTACGGACCCCTCCACTTT,CASSGLYGPLHF
NA,TRBV29-1,few,TRBJ2-1,TGCAGCGTTGGAGTGGGGGGTATGTTCTTC,CSVGVGGMFF
TRBD1,TRBV6-5,few,TRBJ1-2,TGTGCCAGCAGTTACCGTCGGACAGGGGTCTATGGCTACACCTTC,CASSYRRTGVYGYTF
NA,TRBV20-1,NA,TRBJ2-1,TGCAGTGCTAGAGGGGCGTTCAGCTCCTACAATGAGCAGTTCTTC,CSARGAFSSYNEQFF
NA,TRBV15,few,TRBJ2-3,TGTGCCACCAGCAGAGAGTGGGGCACAGATACGCAGTATTTT,CATSREWGTDTQYF
NA,TRBV20-1,NA,TRBJ2-3,TGCAGTGCTAGTACCCCGGCAGATACGCAGTATTTT,CSASTPADTQYF
NA,TRBV6-5,few,TRBJ2-7,TGTGCCAGCAGTTACGAACTCGGGGGAACCTACGAGCAGTACTTC,CASSYELGGTYEQYF
NA,TRBV20-1,few,TRBJ2-6,TGCAGTGCGAGAAGCGGCTCTGGGGCCAACGTCCTGACTTTC,CSARSGSGANVLTF
TRBD1,TRBV24-1,NA,TRBJ2-5,TGTGCCACCAGACCGACAGGGAGCGAGACCCAGTACTTC,CATRPTGSETQYF
TRBD1,TRBV20-1,few,TRBJ2-7,TGCAGTACCGAACGGACAGGGGGCTACGAGCAGTACTTC,CSTERTGGYEQYF
NA,TRBV5-1,once,TRBJ2-2,TGCGCCAGCAGAGCCGTCGGGGAGCTGTTTTTT,CASRAVGELFF
NA,TRBV9,few,TRBJ1-5,TGTGCCAGCAGCGCCACAGGGATCAATCAGCCCCAGCATTTT,CASSATGINQPQHF
TRBD1,TRBV5-1,few,TRBJ2-7,TGCGCCAGCAGCCCAAGGTTCGGGACAGGGGGATACGAGCAGTACTTC,CASSPRFGTGGYEQYF
NA,TRBV12-3/TRBV12-4,NA,TRBJ2-7,TGTGCCAGCAGCCCCGTCGTGGCAGGCCCATACGAGCAGTACTTC,CASSPVVAGPYEQYF
NA,TRBV6-5,few,TRBJ2-5,TGTGCAAGCAGTTACTCTGGCTTTGGGAAACAAGAGACCCAGTACTTC,CASSYSGFGKQETQYF
NA,TRBV5-1,NA,TRBJ1-6,TGCGCCAGCAGCTTGATTCGGGAGAATTCACCCCTCCACTTT,CASSLIRENSPLHF
NA,TRBV7-3,once,TRBJ2-2,TGTGCCAGCAGCCCGGGACTCATGGGGGGGGAGCTGTTTTTT,CASSPGLMGGELFF
TRBD2,TRBV9,few,TRBJ2-3,TGTGCCAGCAAAGGGACTAGCGGGGGGGCCGTCAGCGCAGATACGCAGTATTTT,CASKGTSGGAVSADTQYF
NA,TRBV12-3/TRBV12-4,few,TRBJ1-1,TGTGCCAGCAGCACTCTAGGAGAAGCTTTCTTT,CASSTLGEAFF
TRBD2,TRBV15,NA,TRBJ2-1,TGTGCCACCAGCAGAGGGGCTAGCGGGGGGCGCGATGAGCAGTTCTTC,CATSRGASGGRDEQFF
NA,TRBV24-1,NA,TRBJ2-2,TGTGCCACCAGTGGTCATCCAGGGGAAATTACGACCGACACCGGGGAGCTGTTTTTT,CATSGHPGEITTDTGELFF
NA,TRBV24-1,NA,TRBJ2-3,TGTGCCACCGGTCGAGGTCACGTAGATACGCAGTATTTT,CATGRGHVDTQYF
TRBD2,TRBV7-9,NA,TRBJ2-1,TGTGCCAGCAGCCGGACCCTAGCGGGAAACAATGAGCAGTTCTTC,CASSRTLAGNNEQFF
TRBD1,TRBV6-1,few,TRBJ1-1,TGTGCCAGCAGTAGAACGGACAGGGGTGGTGAAGCTTTCTTT,CASSRTDRGGEAFF
NA,TRBV6-5,NA,TRBJ2-7,TGTGCCAGCAGTTACTCCGGGCGAGGCTACGAGCAGTACTTC,CASSYSGRGYEQYF
NA,TRBV20-1,NA,TRBJ2-7,TGCAGTGTTAGAGAAGGAGGGGGCGGCGAGCAGTACTTC,CSVREGGGGEQYF
TRBD2,TRBV3-1,NA,TRBJ2-1,TGTGCCAGCAGCCGAAGTCTAGCGGGGGGGTTTAATGAGCAGTTCTTC,CASSRSLAGGFNEQFF
TRBD2,TRBV7-6,NA,TRBJ2-5,TGTGCCAGCAGCGGGACTATCCAAGAGACCCAGTACTTC,CASSGTIQETQYF
TRBD2,TRBV24-1,NA,TRBJ2-2,TGTGCCACCAGTGACCCCGGGACTAGCATTACCGGGGAGCTGTTTTTT,CATSDPGTSITGELFF
TRBD1,TRBV5-1,NA,TRBJ2-5,TGCGCCAGCAGCTTGGCAGGGGACAGGGAGACCCAGTACTTC,CASSLAGDRETQYF